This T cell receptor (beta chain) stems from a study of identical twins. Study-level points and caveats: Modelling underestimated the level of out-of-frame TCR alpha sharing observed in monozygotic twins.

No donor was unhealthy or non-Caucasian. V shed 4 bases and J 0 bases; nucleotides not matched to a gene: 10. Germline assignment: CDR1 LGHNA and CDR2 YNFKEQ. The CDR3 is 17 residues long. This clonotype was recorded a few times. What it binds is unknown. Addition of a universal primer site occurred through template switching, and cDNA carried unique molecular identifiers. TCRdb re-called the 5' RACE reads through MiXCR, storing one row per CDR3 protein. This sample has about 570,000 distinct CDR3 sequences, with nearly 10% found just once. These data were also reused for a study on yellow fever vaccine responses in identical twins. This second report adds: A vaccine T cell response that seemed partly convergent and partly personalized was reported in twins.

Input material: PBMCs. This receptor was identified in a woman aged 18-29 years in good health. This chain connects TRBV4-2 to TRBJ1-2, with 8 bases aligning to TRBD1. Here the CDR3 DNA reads TGTGCCAGCAGCCCCCAGACAGGGGCGCTTTCTAACTATGGCTACACCTTC. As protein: CASSPQTGALSNYGYTF.